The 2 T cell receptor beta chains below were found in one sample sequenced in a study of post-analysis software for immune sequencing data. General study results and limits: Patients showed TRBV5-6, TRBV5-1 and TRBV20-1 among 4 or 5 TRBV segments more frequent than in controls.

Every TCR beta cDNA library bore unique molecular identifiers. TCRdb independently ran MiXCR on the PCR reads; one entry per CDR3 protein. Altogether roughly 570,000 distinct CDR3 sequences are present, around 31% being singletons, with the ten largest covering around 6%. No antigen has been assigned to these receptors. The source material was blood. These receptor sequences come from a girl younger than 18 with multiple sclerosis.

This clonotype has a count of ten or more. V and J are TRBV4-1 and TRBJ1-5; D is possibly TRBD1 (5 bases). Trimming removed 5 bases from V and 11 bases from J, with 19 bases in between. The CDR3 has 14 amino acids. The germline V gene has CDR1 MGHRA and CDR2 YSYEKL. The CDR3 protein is CASSKGVDILAQHF. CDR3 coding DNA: TGCGCCAGCAGCAAAGGGGTGGACATATTGGCCCAGCATTTT.

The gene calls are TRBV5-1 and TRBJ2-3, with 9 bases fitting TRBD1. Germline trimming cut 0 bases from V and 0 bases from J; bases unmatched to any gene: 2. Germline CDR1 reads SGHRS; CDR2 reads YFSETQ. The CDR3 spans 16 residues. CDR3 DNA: TGCGCCAGCAGCTTGGGGGACAGGGCCAGCACAGATACGCAGTATTTT. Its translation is CASSLGDRASTDTQYF.